This T cell receptor (beta chain) was recorded in a study of glioma-infiltrating T cells after dendritic cell vaccination. V lost 4 bases and J 2 bases, leaving 5 bases between the germline ends. Germline V CDR1 and CDR2: MNHNS, SASEGT. This CDR3 comprises 12 residues. Up to 2 ug genomic DNA was used for TCRB CDR3 amplification. Data came from immunoSEQ multiplex PCR; TCRdb stores just in-frame clones and leaves some out. The data show tens of thousands of clones, with 80% to 90% seen just once and more than 2% held by the top ten. Described time point: after dendritic cell vaccination, including at tumor progression/relapse.

The clonotype comes from a human donor with glioblastoma. The V and J genes are TRBV6-1 and TRBJ2-5; weak D call: TRBD1 (5 bases). This sample comprised blood, obtained after dendritic cell vaccination. CDR3 nucleotides: TGTGCCAGCAGTGGACAGCAAGAGACCCAGTACTTC. It codes for CASSGQQETQYF.